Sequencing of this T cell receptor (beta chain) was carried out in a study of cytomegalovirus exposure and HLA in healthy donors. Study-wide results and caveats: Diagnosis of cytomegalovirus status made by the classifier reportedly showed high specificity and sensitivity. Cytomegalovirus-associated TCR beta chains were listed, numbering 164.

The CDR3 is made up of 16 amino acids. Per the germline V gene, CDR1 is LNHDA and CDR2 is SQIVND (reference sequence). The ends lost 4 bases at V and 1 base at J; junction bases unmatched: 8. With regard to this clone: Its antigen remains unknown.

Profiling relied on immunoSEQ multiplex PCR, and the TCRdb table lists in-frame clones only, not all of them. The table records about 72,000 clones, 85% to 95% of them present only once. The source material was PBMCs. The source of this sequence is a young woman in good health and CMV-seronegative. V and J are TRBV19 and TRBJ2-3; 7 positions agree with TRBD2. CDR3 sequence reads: CASSSGRGSGTDTQYF. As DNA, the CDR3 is TGTGCCAGTAGTAGTGGGCGGGGGTCCGGCACAGATACGCAGTATTTT.